Following are 23 T cell receptor beta chains from one sample sequenced in a study of response to subunit inactivated influenza vaccine. TCRdb ran MiXCR on the RT-PCR reads and lists one entry per CDR3 protein. Among roughly 570,000 distinct CDR3 sequences listed, less than 15% were seen once. Sequencing was performed on PBMCs from blood, taken roughly 12 days after vaccination. Receptor source: a man aged 50 or older who received an inactivated influenza vaccine.

This clonotype was counted ten times or more. J is TRBJ1-4 and V is TRBV5-6; D gene ambiguous. Germline V lookup: CDR1 SGHDT, CDR2 YYEEEE. CDR3 length: 16 residues. Trimming took off 6 bases at V and 4 bases at J, with 19 bases between the two ends. As DNA, the CDR3 is TGTGCCAGCACCCGGACGTTCACGGGGATTAATGAAAAACTGTTTTTT. It specifies CASTRTFTGINEKLFF.

This clonotype has only a few counts. The chain links TRBV5-1 to TRBJ1-2; D is possibly TRBD1 (5 bases). Germline V lookup: CDR1 SGHRS, CDR2 YFSETQ. The length of the CDR3 is 14 residues. V was trimmed by 3 bases and J by 4 bases, leaving 13 bases between them. CDR3 region: CASSWDSGGYGYTF. CDR3 in DNA: TGCGCCAGCAGCTGGGATTCCGGGGGCTATGGCTACACCTTC.

At least ten counts were recorded for this clonotype. This chain uses TRBV3-1 with TRBJ2-7; D ambiguous. This CDR3 spans 12 amino acids. The germline gives CDR1 LGHDT, CDR2 YNNKEL (reference sequence). V dropped 3 bases and J dropped 0 bases, with 3 bases sitting between them. The CDR3 DNA is TGTGCCAGCAGCCAGGGCTCCTACGAGCAGTACTTC. Translating gives CASSQGSYEQYF.

Only a few counts were recorded for this clonotype. The chain recombines TRBV4-1 with TRBJ2-7; 8 bases match TRBD2. The germline CDR1 and CDR2 sequences are MGHRA and YSYEKL. The CDR3 loop spans 16 amino acids. With 0 bases clipped from V and 2 bases from J, the junction kept 6 bases outside the gene matches. As DNA, the CDR3 is TGCGCCAGCAGCCAAGAAGCGGGAGACCCCGCCTACGAGCAGTACTTC. This translates into CASSQEAGDPAYEQYF.

V and J are TRBV4-2 and TRBJ1-2, with 7 bases aligning to TRBD1. The germline V gene encodes CDR1 LGHNA and CDR2 YNFKEQ. This CDR3 comprises 16 residues. The J segment lost 5 bases and the V segment lost 0 bases, leaving 9 bases of the junction unmatched. The DNA of the CDR3 is TGTGCCAGCAGCCAAGACGACAGGGCCCTACCTTATGGCTACACCTTC. This sequence encodes CASSQDDRALPYGYTF.

In this sample, this clonotype turned up a few times. This chain uses TRBV7-8 with TRBJ2-7; D possibly corresponds to TRBD1 (6 bases). Trimming took 5 bases from V and 0 from J, leaving 14 bases between them. Germline V gene data show CDR1 as SGHVS and CDR2 as FQNEAQ. This CDR3 has 15 amino acids. This CDR3 is CASSIDQGSSYEQYF. In DNA form, the CDR3 reads TGTGCCAGCAGCATAGACCAGGGGAGCTCCTACGAGCAGTACTTC.

V gene TRBV4-3 combines with J gene TRBJ2-3; possibly TRBD1 for D (6 bases). The germline gives CDR1 LGHNA, CDR2 YSLEER. This CDR3 is 16 amino acids long. Between the trimmed V and J ends, which lost 0 bases and 0 bases, there was a span of 10 bases. CDR3 loop: CASSQEARGSTDTQYF. The CDR3 DNA reads TGCGCCAGCAGCCAAGAAGCTAGGGGGAGCACAGATACGCAGTATTTT.

This clonotype was observed a handful of times. The CDR3 loop is CASSIGRDTQYF. As DNA, the CDR3 is TGTGCCAGCAGTATCGGGAGGGATACGCAGTATTTT. The chain has TRBV7-9 and TRBJ2-3; 7 bases are a match to TRBD2. Trimming took 6 bases from V and 6 from J; bases not matched to a gene: 3. Germline-derived CDR1 and CDR2 are SEHNR and FQNEAQ (reference sequence). The CDR3 extends over 12 amino acids.

The chain is built from TRBV19 and TRBJ2-3; D is ambiguous. The length of the CDR3 is 13 residues. The V end was cut by 7 bases, the J end by 7 bases, with 15 bases between. CDR1 LNHDA and CDR2 SQIVND come from the germline V gene (reference sequence). CDR3 nucleotides: TGTGCCAGTACGGCCAGCAGCATGCATACGCAGTATTTT. Its translation is CASTASSMHTQYF.

Here the CDR3 DNA reads TGTGCCAGCAGCCAGGCAAGGCACCGGGGGAACTACGAGCAGTACTTC. Encoded protein: CASSQARHRGNYEQYF. The chain has TRBV3-1 and TRBJ2-7; perhaps TRBD2 as D (6 bases). Trimming pared 3 bases from V and 3 bases from J, leaving 18 bases between. Germline CDR1 LGHDT, CDR2 YNNKEL (reference sequence). The CDR3 has 16 amino acids.

This clonotype has just a few counts. CDR3 loop: CASSLAGTSGTDTQYF. As DNA, the CDR3 is TGTGCCAGCAGTTTGGCCGGGACTAGCGGCACAGATACGCAGTATTTT. V usage is TRBV12-3 or TRBV12-4 and J usage is TRBJ2-3; 10 nucleotides match TRBD2. Unmatched junction bases numbered 4, after V lost 3 bases and J lost 1 base. CDR3 length: 16 amino acids.

The V gene is TRBV28, the J gene TRBJ1-1, with 9 bases that match TRBD1. The junction had 15 bases not matched to a gene; V was cut back by 6 bases and J by 1 base. The germline gives CDR1 MDHEN, CDR2 SYDVKM. CDR3 length equals 18 residues. The CDR3 nucleotides read TGTGCCAGCAGCCCTTATAAAGACAGGGGGATTAAGAACACTGAAGCTTTCTTT. It codes for CASSPYKDRGIKNTEAFF. The entire variable domain, with the rest obtained from reference TRBV28 and TRBJ1-1, is as follows: DVKVTQSSRYLVKRTGEKVFLECVQDMDHENMFWYRQDPGLGLRLIYFSYDVKMKEKGDIPEGYSVSREKKERFSLILESASTNQTSMYLCASSPYKDRGIKNTEAFFGQGTRLTVV.

This clonotype has more than one count but fewer than ten. The rearrangement links TRBV27 to TRBJ2-5, with D perhaps being TRBD1 or TRBD2 (6 bases each). V was clipped by 2 bases and J by 7 bases, with 11 bases between them. In germline, CDR1 is MNHEY, CDR2 SMNVEV (reference sequence). This CDR3 contains 13 residues. CDR3 sequence: CASSLEQGGTQYF. The CDR3 nucleotides read TGTGCCAGCAGTTTAGAACAGGGAGGGACCCAGTACTTC.

The CDR3 coding sequence is TGCAGCGTTGACTCTAGGAGCCAAAGCTCCTACAATGAGCAGTTCTTC. Translation: CSVDSRSQSSYNEQFF. V gene TRBV29-1 combines with J gene TRBJ2-1; D is undetermined. V lost 3 bases to trimming and J lost 0 bases, with 15 bases between them. The CDR3 has 16 amino acids. In germline, CDR1 is SQVTM, CDR2 ANQGSEA.

The chain links TRBV9 to TRBJ2-5; D remains unclear. The CDR3 has 14 residues. V was shortened by 3 bases and J by 2 bases, with 11 bases between the two germline ends. Germline V gene sequence: CDR1 SGDLS, CDR2 YYNGEE. CDR3 bases: TGTGCCAGCAGCGCCCTCGACGGTCAAGAGACCCAGTACTTC. Its translation is CASSALDGQETQYF.

The chain carries TRBV12-3 or TRBV12-4 and TRBJ2-2, with D perhaps matching TRBD1 (7 bases). There are 16 residues in the CDR3. V was pared by 3 bases and J by 1 base, with 12 bases between. CDR3 sequence (DNA): TGTGCCAGCAGTTTCGGAGGGGACAGGAACACCGGGGAGCTGTTTTTT. It translates to CASSFGGDRNTGELFF.

This clonotype was recorded a few times. The V call is TRBV12-3 or TRBV12-4, the J call TRBJ2-5, with D maybe TRBD1 (6 bases). There are 16 residues in the CDR3. Trimming removed 3 bases from V and 5 bases from J, with 19 bases in between. CDR3: CASSFSYRTGLETQYF. In nucleotides, the CDR3 is TGTGCCAGCAGTTTTTCTTACCGTACAGGGTTGGAGACCCAGTACTTC.

This sequence joins TRBV6-1 and TRBJ1-5; 9 bases align to TRBD1. In germline, CDR1 is MNHNS, CDR2 SASEGT. The CDR3 totals 13 residues. The junction had 2 bases not matched to a gene; V was cut back by 5 bases and J by 6 bases. The CDR3 region has the DNA TGTGCCAGCAGTCAGACAGGGGGTCAGCCCCAGCATTTT. It yields the protein CASSQTGGQPQHF.

There are many counts of this clonotype. The rearrangement joins TRBV6-6 to TRBJ2-7; the D is unclear. The V end was cut by 0 bases, the J end by 7 bases, with 7 bases between. Per the germline V gene, CDR1 is MNHNY and CDR2 is SVGAGI (reference sequence). The CDR3 is made up of 12 amino acids. CDR3 in DNA: TGTGCCAGCAGTTACTCCTTGGCAGAGCAGTACTTC. Amino acid sequence: CASSYSLAEQYF.

This clonotype was found a few times. The gene calls are TRBV5-1 and TRBJ1-1; D remains ambiguous. The CDR3 is made up of 12 amino acids. The V and J ends lost 5 bases and 2 bases respectively, with 7 bases between them. Per the germline V gene, CDR1 is SGHRS and CDR2 is YFSETQ. The CDR3: CASSGTNTEAFF. CDR3 nucleotide sequence: TGCGCCAGCAGTGGCACAAACACTGAAGCTTTCTTT.

This clonotype was seen a handful of times. The genes are TRBV7-9 and TRBJ1-2, with D hard to call. The germline V and J ends were trimmed by 5 bases and 0 bases, with 7 bases remaining between them. The CDR3 has 13 amino acids. CDR1 and CDR2 (germline): SEHNR, FQNEAQ (reference sequence). The CDR3, as DNA: TGTGCCAGCAGCCCTGATCCTAACTATGGCTACACCTTC. Its protein product is CASSPDPNYGYTF.

This clonotype has just a few counts. DNA for the CDR3: TGCGCCAGCAGCCTGCTAGGGACTACCTCCAAGGAGCAGTACTTC. Protein product: CASSLLGTTSKEQYF. J is TRBJ2-7 and V is TRBV5-1; 7 bases are shared with TRBD2. The CDR3 contains 15 residues. Trimming at V came to 4 bases and at J to 7 bases, leaving 14 bases not matched to a gene. Per the germline V gene, CDR1 is SGHRS and CDR2 is YFSETQ.

Only a few counts were recorded for this clonotype. This chain links TRBV20-1 with TRBJ1-2; D is perhaps TRBD1 (6 bases). Per the germline V gene, CDR1 is DFQATT and CDR2 is SNEGSKA (reference sequence). The V end was cut by 3 bases, the J end by 1 base, with 15 bases between. This CDR3 region has 15 residues. The CDR3 coding sequence is TGCAGTGCTAGGGCCCGGGACAAAATTAACTATGGCTACACCTTC. Encoded protein: CSARARDKINYGYTF.